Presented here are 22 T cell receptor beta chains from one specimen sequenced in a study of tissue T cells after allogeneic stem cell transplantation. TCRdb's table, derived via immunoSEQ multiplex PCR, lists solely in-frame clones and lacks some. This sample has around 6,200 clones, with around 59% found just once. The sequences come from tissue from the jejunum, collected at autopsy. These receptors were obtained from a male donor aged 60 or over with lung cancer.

CDR3 DNA: TGTGCCAGCAGCCCCACGGGGGGGTTCAACCAAGAGACCCAGTACTTC. It encodes CASSPTGGFNQETQYF. This chain uses TRBV5-4 with TRBJ2-5; 8 positions match TRBD2. The CDR3 spans 16 residues. Germline loops: CDR1 SGHNT, CDR2 YYREEE (reference sequence). Unmatched junction bases numbered 8, after V lost 4 bases and J lost 0 bases. Complete variable domain (other parts from reference TRBV5-4 and TRBJ2-5): ETGVTQSPTHLIKTRGQQVTLRCSSQSGHNTVSWYQQALGQGPQFIFQYYREEENGRGNFPPRFSGLQFPNYSSELNVNALELDDSALYLCASSPTGGFNQETQYFGPGTRLLVL.

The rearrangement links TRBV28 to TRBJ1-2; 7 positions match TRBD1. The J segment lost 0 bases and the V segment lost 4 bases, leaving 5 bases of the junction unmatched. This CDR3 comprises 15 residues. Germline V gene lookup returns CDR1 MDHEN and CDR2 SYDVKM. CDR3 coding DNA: TGTGCCAGCAGTTGGGGGACAGTAGCTAACTATGGCTACACCTTC. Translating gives CASSWGTVANYGYTF.

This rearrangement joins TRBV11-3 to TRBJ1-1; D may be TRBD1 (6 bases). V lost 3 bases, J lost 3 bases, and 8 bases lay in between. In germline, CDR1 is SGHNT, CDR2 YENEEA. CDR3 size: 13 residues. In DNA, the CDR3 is TGTGCCAGCAGCTTGAGGGGGTACACTGAAGCTTTCTTT. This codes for CASSLRGYTEAFF.

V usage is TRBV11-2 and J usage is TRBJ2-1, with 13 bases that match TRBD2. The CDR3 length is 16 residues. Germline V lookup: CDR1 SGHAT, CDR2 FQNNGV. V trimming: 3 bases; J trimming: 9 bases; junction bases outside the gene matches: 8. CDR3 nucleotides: TGTGCCAGCAGCTTTACTAGCGGGAGGGCGAATATTGAGCAGTTCTTC. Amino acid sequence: CASSFTSGRANIEQFF.

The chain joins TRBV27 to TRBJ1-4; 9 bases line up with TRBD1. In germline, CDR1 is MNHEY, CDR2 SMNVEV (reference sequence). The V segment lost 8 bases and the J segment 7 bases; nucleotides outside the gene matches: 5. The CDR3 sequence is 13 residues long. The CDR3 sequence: CASGTGGVEKLFF. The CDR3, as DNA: TGTGCCAGCGGCACAGGGGGCGTTGAAAAACTGTTTTTT.

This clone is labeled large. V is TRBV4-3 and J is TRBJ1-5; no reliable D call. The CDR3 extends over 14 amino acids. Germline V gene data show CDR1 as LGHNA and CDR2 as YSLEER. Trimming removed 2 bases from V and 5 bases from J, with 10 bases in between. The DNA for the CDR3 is TGCGCCAGCAGCCAATATGAAGGGCATCAGCCCCAGCATTTT. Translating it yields CASSQYEGHQPQHF.

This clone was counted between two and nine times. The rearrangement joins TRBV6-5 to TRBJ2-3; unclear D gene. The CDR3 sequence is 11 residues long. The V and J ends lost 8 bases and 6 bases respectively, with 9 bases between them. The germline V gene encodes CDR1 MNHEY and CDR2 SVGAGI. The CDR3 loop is CASAKPDTQYF. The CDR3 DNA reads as TGTGCCAGCGCCAAGCCGGATACGCAGTATTTT.

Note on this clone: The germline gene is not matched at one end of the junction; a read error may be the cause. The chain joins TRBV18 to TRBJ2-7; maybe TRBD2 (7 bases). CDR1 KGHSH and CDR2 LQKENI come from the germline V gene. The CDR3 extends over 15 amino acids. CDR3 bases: TGTGCCACCTCACCCTATAATGGTAGGGGGGGCGAGCAGTACTTC. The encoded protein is CATSPYNGRGGEQYF.

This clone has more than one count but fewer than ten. The DNA of the CDR3 is TGTGCCATCAGTGAGACTAAACAGGGGAATTACCAGCCCCAGCATTTT. It specifies CAISETKQGNYQPQHF. The V gene is TRBV10-3, the J gene TRBJ1-5; TRBD1 matches at 7 bases. Trimming took 2 bases from V and 7 from J; bases not matched to a gene: 11. The CDR3 totals 16 residues. From germline, CDR1 is ENHRY and CDR2 SYGVKD.

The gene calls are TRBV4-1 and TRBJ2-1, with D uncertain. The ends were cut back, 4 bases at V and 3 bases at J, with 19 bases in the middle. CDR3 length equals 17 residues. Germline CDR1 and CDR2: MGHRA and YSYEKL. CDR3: CASSLSLNGDFYNEQFF. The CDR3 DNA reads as TGCGCCAGCAGCCTCTCCCTGAACGGAGACTTCTACAATGAGCAGTTCTTC.

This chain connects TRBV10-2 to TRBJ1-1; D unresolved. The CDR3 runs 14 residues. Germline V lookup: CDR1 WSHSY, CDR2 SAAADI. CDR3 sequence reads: CGVKVGRLNTEAFF. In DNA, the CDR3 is TGCGGAGTGAAGGTTGGGCGGTTGAACACTGAAGCTTTCTTT.

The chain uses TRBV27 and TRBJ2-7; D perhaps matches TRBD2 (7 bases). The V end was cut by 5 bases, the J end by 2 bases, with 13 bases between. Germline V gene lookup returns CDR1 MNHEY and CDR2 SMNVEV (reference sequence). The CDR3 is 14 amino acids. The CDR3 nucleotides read TGTGCCAGCAGTGGGAGGGGGGGCCCCTACGAGCAGTACTTC. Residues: CASSGRGGPYEQYF.

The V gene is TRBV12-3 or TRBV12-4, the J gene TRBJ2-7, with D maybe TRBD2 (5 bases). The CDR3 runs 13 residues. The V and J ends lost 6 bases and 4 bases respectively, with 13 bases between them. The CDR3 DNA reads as TGTGCCAGCAGGACTACGCCCAATTACGAGCAGTACTTC. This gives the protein CASRTTPNYEQYF.

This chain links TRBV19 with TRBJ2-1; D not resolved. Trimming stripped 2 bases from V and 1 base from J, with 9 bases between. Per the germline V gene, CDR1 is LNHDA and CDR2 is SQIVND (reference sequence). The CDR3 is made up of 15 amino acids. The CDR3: CASSIKVSSYNEQFF. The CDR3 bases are TGTGCCAGTAGTATAAAAGTCTCTTCCTACAATGAGCAGTTCTTC.

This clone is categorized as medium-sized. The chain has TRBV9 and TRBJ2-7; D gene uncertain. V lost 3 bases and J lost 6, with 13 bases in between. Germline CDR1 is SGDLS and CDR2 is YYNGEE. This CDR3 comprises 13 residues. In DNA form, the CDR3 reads TGTGCCAGCAGCGCAGTCGTAGGTGGCGAGCAGTACTTC. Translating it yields CASSAVVGGEQYF.

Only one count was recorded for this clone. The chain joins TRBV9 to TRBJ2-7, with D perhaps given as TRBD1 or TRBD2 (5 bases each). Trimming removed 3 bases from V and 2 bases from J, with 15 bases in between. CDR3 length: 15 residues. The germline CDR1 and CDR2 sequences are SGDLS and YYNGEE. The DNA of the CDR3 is TGTGCCAGCAGCGGAACCGGGACGGGGACCTACGAGCAGTACTTC. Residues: CASSGTGTGTYEQYF.

The CDR3 here is CASSHRRDSYEQYF. As DNA, the CDR3 is TGTGCCAGCAGCCATCGACGGGACTCCTACGAGCAGTACTTC. The V and J genes are TRBV5-4 and TRBJ2-7; D might be TRBD2 (5 bases). CDR3 length: 14 residues. Germline values: CDR1 SGHNT, CDR2 YYREEE (reference sequence). V dropped 4 bases and J dropped 0 bases, with 11 bases sitting between them.

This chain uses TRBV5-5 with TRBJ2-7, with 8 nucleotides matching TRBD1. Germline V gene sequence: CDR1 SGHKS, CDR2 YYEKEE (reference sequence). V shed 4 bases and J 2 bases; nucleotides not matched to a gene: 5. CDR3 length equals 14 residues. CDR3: CASSPGTGTYEQYF. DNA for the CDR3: TGTGCCAGCAGCCCCGGGACAGGAACCTACGAGCAGTACTTC.

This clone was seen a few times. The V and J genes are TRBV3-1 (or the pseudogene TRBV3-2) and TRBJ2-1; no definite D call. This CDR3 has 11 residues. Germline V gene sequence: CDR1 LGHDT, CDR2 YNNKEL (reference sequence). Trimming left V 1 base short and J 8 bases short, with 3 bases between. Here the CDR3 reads CASSQADEQFF. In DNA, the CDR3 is TGTGCCAGCAGCCAAGCGGATGAGCAGTTCTTC.

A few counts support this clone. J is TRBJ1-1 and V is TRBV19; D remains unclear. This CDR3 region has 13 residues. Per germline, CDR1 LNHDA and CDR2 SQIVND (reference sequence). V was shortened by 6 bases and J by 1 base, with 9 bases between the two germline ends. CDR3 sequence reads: CASSQTSNTEAFF. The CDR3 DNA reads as TGTGCCAGTAGCCAAACGTCGAACACTGAAGCTTTCTTT.

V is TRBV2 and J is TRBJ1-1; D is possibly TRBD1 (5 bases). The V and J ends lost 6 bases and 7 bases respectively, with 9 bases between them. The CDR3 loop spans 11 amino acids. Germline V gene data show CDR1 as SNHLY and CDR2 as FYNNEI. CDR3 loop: CASSRVNEAFF. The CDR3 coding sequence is TGTGCCAGCAGCAGGGTAAATGAAGCTTTCTTT.

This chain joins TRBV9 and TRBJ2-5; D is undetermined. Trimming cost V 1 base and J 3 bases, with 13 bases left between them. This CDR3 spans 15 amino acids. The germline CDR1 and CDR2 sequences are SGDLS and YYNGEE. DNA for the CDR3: TGTGCCAGCAGCGTATCGAGCCTCCGGGAAGAGACCCAGTACTTC. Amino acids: CASSVSSLREETQYF.